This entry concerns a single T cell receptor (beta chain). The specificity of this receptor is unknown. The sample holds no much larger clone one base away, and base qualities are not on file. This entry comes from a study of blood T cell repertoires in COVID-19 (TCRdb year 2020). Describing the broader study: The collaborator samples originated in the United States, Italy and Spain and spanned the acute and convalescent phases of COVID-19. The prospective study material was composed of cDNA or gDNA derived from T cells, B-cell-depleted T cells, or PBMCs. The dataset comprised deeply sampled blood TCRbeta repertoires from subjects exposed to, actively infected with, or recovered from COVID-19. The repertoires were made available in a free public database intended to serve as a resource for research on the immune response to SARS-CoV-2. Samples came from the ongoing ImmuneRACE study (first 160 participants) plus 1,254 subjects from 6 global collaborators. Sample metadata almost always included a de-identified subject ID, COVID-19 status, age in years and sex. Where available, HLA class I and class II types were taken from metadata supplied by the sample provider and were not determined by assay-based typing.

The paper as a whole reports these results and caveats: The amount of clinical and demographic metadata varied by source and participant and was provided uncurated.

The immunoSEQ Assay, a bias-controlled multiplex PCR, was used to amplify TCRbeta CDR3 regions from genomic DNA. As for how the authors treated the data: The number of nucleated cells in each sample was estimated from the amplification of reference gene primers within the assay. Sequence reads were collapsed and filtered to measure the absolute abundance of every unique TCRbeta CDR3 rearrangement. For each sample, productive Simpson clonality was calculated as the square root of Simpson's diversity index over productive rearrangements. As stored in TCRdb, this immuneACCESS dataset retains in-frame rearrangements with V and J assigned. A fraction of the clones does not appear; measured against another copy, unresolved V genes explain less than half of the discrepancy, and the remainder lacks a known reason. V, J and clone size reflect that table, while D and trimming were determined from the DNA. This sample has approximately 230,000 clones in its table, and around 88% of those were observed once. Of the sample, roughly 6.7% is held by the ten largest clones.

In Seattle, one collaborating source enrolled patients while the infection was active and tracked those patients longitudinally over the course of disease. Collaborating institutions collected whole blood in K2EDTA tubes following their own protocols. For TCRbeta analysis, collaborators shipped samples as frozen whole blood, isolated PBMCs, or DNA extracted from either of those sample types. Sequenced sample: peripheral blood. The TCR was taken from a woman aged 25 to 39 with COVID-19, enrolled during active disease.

The DNA is TGTGCCAGCAGTGAAGGTCAGGTATTGAATCAGCCCCAGCATTTT. Translation gives CASSEGQVLNQPQHF. Here the chain combines TRBV2 and TRBJ1-5; the D gene remains uncertain. From the cysteine up to the phenylalanine, the CDR3 has a length of 15 residues. Only the CDR3 region is kept as DNA, spanning 45 bases read in frame from base 1. The germline V gene provides CDR1 SNHLY and CDR2 FYNNEI. Deletion took 1 base off V and 4 bases off J, with a span of 11 bases between the germline ends. Where the CDR3 stops, the reference TRBV2 and TRBJ1-5 genes take over; the full variable domain is EPEVTQTPSHQVTQMGQEVILRCVPISNHLYFYWYRQILGQKVEFLVSFYNNEISEKSEIFDDQFSVERPDGSNFTLKIRSTKLEDSAMYFCASSEGQVLNQPQHFGDGTRLSIL.